The present T cell receptor (beta chain) was sequenced within a study of T cell responses to AZD1222 COVID-19 vaccine. The CDR3 contains 16 residues. Looked up from germline, CDR1 is MGHRA and CDR2 is YSYEKL. The ends lost 6 bases at V and 5 bases at J; junction bases unmatched: 15. Profiled with immunoSEQ multiplex PCR; TCRdb holds only in-frame clones, not every one. The sample has 90,000 to 100,000 clones, around nine tenths seen once. The TCR originated in an adult in good health. This rearrangement joins TRBV4-1 to TRBJ1-1, with TRBD1 matching 7 bases. Sequenced material: peripheral blood, taken on day 0 of AZD1222 vaccination. CDR3 coding DNA: TGCGCCAGCAGGCGAACAGGGGCGCGGGTGGAAACTGAAGCTTTCTTT. Translation: CASRRTGARVETEAFF.